What follows are 23 T cell receptor beta chains derived from one specimen sequenced in a study of molecular identifiers for immune sequencing clone quantification. TCRdb re-analysed the PCR reads in MiXCR, keeping a single row per CDR3 protein. Of around 470,000 distinct CDR3 sequences in the sample, around 23% were seen once. Specimen: naive CD8+ T cells from blood, with Jurkat cell RNA spiked in. Subset described: FACS-sorted CD8+CD4-CCR7+CD45RA+ naive T cells. Source of these receptors: a human donor in good health. Some libraries in this study had Jurkat cell RNA spiked in.

This clonotype was seen once. A much larger clone differs by one base, so this may be a read error. The rearrangement joins TRBV5-4 to TRBJ2-5, with 9 positions matching TRBD2. The CDR3 covers 14 residues. Germline values: CDR1 SGHNT, CDR2 YYREEE (reference sequence). The V segment lost 3 bases and the J segment 4 bases; nucleotides outside the gene matches: 4. The CDR3 DNA is TGTGCCAGCAGCTGTAGCGGGGGAGGAGAGACCCAGTACTTC. It is translated as CASSCSGGGETQYF.

As to this clonotype: Possible read error: a much larger clone is one base away. The chain uses TRBV29-1 and TRBJ1-2; unclear D gene. The germline CDR1 and CDR2 sequences are SQVTM and ANQGSEA. This CDR3 is built from 12 residues. CDR3 bases: TGCAGCGTTGGCCCCCTGAGCCGTGGCTACTCCTTC. It encodes CSVGPLSRGYSF.

This clonotype was observed a few times. V is TRBV28 and J is TRBJ2-6; D gene uncertain. Germline V gives CDR1 MDHEN, CDR2 SYDVKM. V dropped 5 bases and J dropped 2 bases, with 10 bases sitting between them. This CDR3 contains 15 residues. CDR3 in DNA: TGTGCCAGCAGTCCCCGGTACACTGGGGCCAACGTCCTGACTTTC. Protein product: CASSPRYTGANVLTF. The full variable domain, with the rest looked up from reference TRBV28 and TRBJ2-6, is DVKVTQSSRYLVKRTGEKVFLECVQDMDHENMFWYRQDPGLGLRLIYFSYDVKMKEKGDIPEGYSVSREKKERFSLILESASTNQTSMYLCASSPRYTGANVLTFGAGSRLTVL.

A note on this clonotype: A read error may explain this, as a much larger clone is one base away. This chain links TRBV4-1 with TRBJ2-7; D is uncertain. The V end lost 3 bases, the J end lost 6 bases, and 12 bases lay between the germline ends. CDR3 length equals 13 residues. Germline V CDR1 and CDR2: MGHRA, YSYEKL. CDR3 bases: TGCGCCAGCAGCCAGGAAAGTGCCTGCGAGCAGTACTTC. It specifies CASSQESACEQYF.

In this sample, this clonotype turned up many times. V usage is TRBV5-1 and J usage is TRBJ2-7, with D unclear. This CDR3 has 14 residues. V lost 3 bases to trimming and J lost 2 bases, with 12 bases between them. Looked up from germline, CDR1 is SGHRS and CDR2 is YFSETQ. CDR3 nucleotides: TGCGCCAGCAGCTCAACGCTAGAGCCCTACGAGCAGTACTTC. Protein product: CASSSTLEPYEQYF.

This clonotype was counted only a few times. The rearrangement links TRBV20-1 to TRBJ1-3; no firm D call. CDR3 length: 15 amino acids. CDR1 and CDR2 (germline): DFQATT, SNEGSKA (reference sequence). The germline V and J ends were trimmed by 2 bases and 7 bases, with 18 bases remaining between them. The chain's CDR3 is CSARRHLDGWNTIYF. The CDR3 nucleotides read TGCAGTGCTAGAAGACATTTGGATGGCTGGAACACCATATATTTT.

As to this clonotype: A much larger clone differs from this one at a single base, so this may be a read error. V gene TRBV7-9 combines with J gene TRBJ1-2; D gene ambiguous. With 5 bases removed from V and 13 bases from J, the gap between germline ends came to 20 bases. This CDR3 comprises 13 residues. The germline V gene encodes CDR1 SEHNR and CDR2 FQNEAQ (reference sequence). The CDR3 reads CASSPAPEMRSTF. In nucleotides, the CDR3 is TGTGCCAGCAGCCCCGCCCCGGAGATGCGGTCCACCTTC.

This clonotype was recorded many times. This chain joins TRBV4-3 and TRBJ1-1, with D perhaps matching TRBD1 (6 bases). The germline V gene encodes CDR1 LGHNA and CDR2 YSLEER. V shed 3 bases and J shed 3 bases, with 8 bases lying between them. The CDR3 spans 13 residues. In DNA form, the CDR3 reads TGCGCCAGCAGCCACAGGGGATACACTGAAGCTTTCTTT. Protein sequence: CASSHRGYTEAFF.

In regard to this clonotype: A read error may produce the germline difference seen at one junction end. The rearrangement joins TRBV4-1 to TRBJ2-5; perhaps TRBD1 as D (5 bases). From germline, CDR1 is MGHRA and CDR2 YSYEKL. There are 18 residues in the CDR3. CDR3 in DNA: TGCGCCAGCAGCCAAGACCCCCTACAAGGGGATGACCAAGAGCCCCAGTACTTC. Translating gives CASSQDPLQGDDQEPQYF.

The V call is TRBV11-2, the J call TRBJ2-3, with a weak D call TRBD2 (6 bases). Trimming took off 1 base at V and 6 bases at J, with 14 bases between the two ends. CDR1 SGHAT and CDR2 FQNNGV come from the germline V gene. This CDR3 contains 15 residues. CDR3 protein: CASSLVATAGDTQYF. CDR3 nucleotides: TGTGCCAGCAGCTTAGTGGCGACCGCGGGGGATACGCAGTATTTT. Supplemented by reference TRBV11-2 and TRBJ2-3, the full variable domain reads EAGVAQSPRYKIIEKRQSVAFWCNPISGHATLYWYQQILGQGPKLLIQFQNNGVVDDSQLPKDRFSAERLKGVDSTLKIQPAKLEDSAVYLCASSLVATAGDTQYFGPGTRLTVL.

This clonotype was found many times. The chain joins TRBV12-3 or TRBV12-4 to TRBJ1-5, with D possibly being TRBD1 (5 bases). The CDR3 spans 14 residues. Trimming took off 5 bases at V and 5 bases at J, with 13 bases between the two ends. The CDR3 nucleotides read TGTGCCAGCAGTCGGACATCTATGGATCAGCCCCAGCATTTT. It specifies CASSRTSMDQPQHF.

The rearrangement uses TRBV13 and TRBJ2-7, with TRBD1 matching over 7 bases. Germline V gene lookup returns CDR1 PRHDT and CDR2 FYEKMQ (reference sequence). V lost 1 base and J lost 4; bases outside the gene matches: 4. CDR3 length equals 14 residues. The DNA of the CDR3 is TGTGCCAGCAGCTTAGTGGACAGGAATTACGAGCAGTACTTC. As protein: CASSLVDRNYEQYF.

This clonotype was detected ten times or more. The chain links TRBV4-3 to TRBJ2-7; D possibly corresponds to TRBD1 (5 bases). Trimming removed 0 bases at V and 0 bases at J, with 9 bases between. The CDR3 consists of 15 residues. Germline values: CDR1 LGHNA, CDR2 YSLEER. CDR3 nucleotides: TGCGCCAGCAGCCAAGAGCAGGGCAGCTCCTACGAGCAGTACTTC. This gives the protein CASSQEQGSSYEQYF.

Worth noting for this clonotype: This clone may be a read error of a much larger clone one base away. V usage is TRBV6-5 and J usage is TRBJ1-3; D ambiguous. This CDR3 spans 13 amino acids. Germline V gene data show CDR1 as MNHEY and CDR2 as SVGAGI. The chain's CDR3 is CASSLYEGSTIYF. In DNA, the CDR3 is TGTGCCAGCAGTTTGTATGAGGGAAGCACCATATATTTT.

To note about this clonotype: This could be a read error, since a much larger clone is one nucleotide away. This sequence joins TRBV29-1 and TRBJ2-2; 7 bases match TRBD1. V lost 4 bases, J lost 9 bases, and 5 bases stayed unmatched. Germline CDR1 SQVTM, CDR2 ANQGSEA. The CDR3 is 12 amino acids. The CDR3 here is CSVVEGARELFF. CDR3 coding DNA: TGCAGCGTTGTTGAGGGGGCCAGGGAGCTGTTTTTT.

This clonotype turned up a few times. J is TRBJ1-3 and V is TRBV6-5, with TRBD1 as a possible D gene (5 bases). Germline V gives CDR1 MNHEY, CDR2 SVGAGI. V lost 6 bases, J lost 0 bases, and 9 bases lay in between. This CDR3 has 14 residues. As DNA, the CDR3 is TGTGCCAGCAGCCGGGACCCCTCTGGAAACACCATATATTTT. Its protein product is CASSRDPSGNTIYF.

About this clonotype itself: Just one base apart from a much larger clone, this may be a read error. The chain recombines TRBV7-9 with TRBJ1-5, with D unclear. Germline V gene lookup returns CDR1 SEHNR and CDR2 FQNEAQ (reference sequence). V lost 4 bases and J 5 bases, leaving 15 bases between the germline ends. The CDR3 spans 15 residues. The CDR3 region has the DNA TGTGCCAGCAGCTCCGTACTAGAATGGGATCAGCCCCAGCATTTT. Protein sequence: CASSSVLEWDQPQHF.

The chain couples TRBV7-9 to TRBJ2-1, with 8 bases aligning to TRBD2. J lost 4 bases, V lost 10 bases, and 6 bases had no gene match. CDR1 is SEHNR, CDR2 FQNEAQ, per germline (reference sequence). The CDR3 covers 13 residues. CDR3 sequence reads: CATQRELYNEQFF. For the CDR3, the DNA is TGTGCCACGCAGCGGGAGTTGTACAATGAGCAGTTCTTC.

The chain joins TRBV12-3 or TRBV12-4 to TRBJ2-1, with 7 positions matching TRBD1. The CDR3 is 15 amino acids. V lost 5 bases to trimming and J lost 9 bases; unmatched junction nucleotides: 13. CDR3 residues: CASSKVGTVRAEQFF. The CDR3 DNA follows: TGTGCCAGCAGTAAAGTGGGGACAGTTCGGGCTGAGCAGTTCTTC.

V is TRBV7-9 and J is TRBJ1-3; perhaps TRBD1 as D (5 bases). The germline CDR1 and CDR2 sequences are SEHNR and FQNEAQ (reference sequence). The CDR3 loop spans 17 amino acids. V lost 4 bases and J 0 bases, leaving 16 bases between the germline ends. CDR3 sequence reads: CASSSPTPGLSGNTIYF. CDR3 nucleotides: TGTGCCAGCAGCTCGCCGACTCCAGGGCTCTCTGGAAACACCATATATTTT.

This clonotype was recorded many times. The chain is built from TRBV28 and TRBJ1-6; TRBD1 might be the D (5 bases). The V and J ends lost 5 bases and 7 bases respectively, with 15 bases between them. Germline CDR1 is MDHEN and CDR2 is SYDVKM. The length of the CDR3 is 15 residues. This CDR3 is CASSQDGTVNSPLHF. The CDR3 DNA is TGTGCCAGCAGTCAGGACGGGACGGTCAATTCACCCCTCCACTTT.

CDR3 amino acids: CASSVRTGGFQPQHF. CDR3 in DNA: TGTGCCAGCAGCGTCAGGACAGGGGGCTTTCAGCCCCAGCATTTT. The V call is TRBV5-8, the J call TRBJ1-5; 11 bases agree with TRBD1. V was pared by 4 bases and J by 6 bases, with 6 bases of the junction left unmatched. From germline, CDR1 is SGHTS and CDR2 YDEGEE. The CDR3 is 15 amino acids.

This chain uses TRBV9 with TRBJ1-3; 10 nucleotides line up with TRBD1. The germline V gene encodes CDR1 SGDLS and CDR2 YYNGEE. V lost 3 bases to trimming and J lost 0 bases; unmatched junction nucleotides: 6. The CDR3 loop spans 17 amino acids. The CDR3 here is CASSAGTGVGSGNTIYF. The CDR3 bases are TGTGCCAGCAGCGCGGGGACAGGGGTCGGCTCTGGAAACACCATATATTTT. Full variable domain (missing parts from reference TRBV9 and TRBJ1-3): DSGVTQTPKHLITATGQRVTLRCSPRSGDLSVYWYQQSLDQGLQFLIQYYNGEERAKGNILERFSAQQFPDLHSELNLSSLELGDSALYFCASSAGTGVGSGNTIYFGEGSWLTVV.